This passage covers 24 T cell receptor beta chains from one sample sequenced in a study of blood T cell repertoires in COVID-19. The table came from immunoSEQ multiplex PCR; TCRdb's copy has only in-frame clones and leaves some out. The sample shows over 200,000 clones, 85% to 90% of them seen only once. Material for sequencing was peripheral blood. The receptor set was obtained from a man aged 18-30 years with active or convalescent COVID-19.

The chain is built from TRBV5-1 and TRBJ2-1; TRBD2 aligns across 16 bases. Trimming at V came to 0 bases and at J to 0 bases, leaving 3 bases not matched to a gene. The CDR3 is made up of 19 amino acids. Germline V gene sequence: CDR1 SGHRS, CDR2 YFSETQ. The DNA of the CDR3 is TGCGCCAGCAGCTTGGAGGGGACTAGCGGGAGGGCCTCCTACAATGAGCAGTTCTTC. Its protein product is CASSLEGTSGRASYNEQFF.

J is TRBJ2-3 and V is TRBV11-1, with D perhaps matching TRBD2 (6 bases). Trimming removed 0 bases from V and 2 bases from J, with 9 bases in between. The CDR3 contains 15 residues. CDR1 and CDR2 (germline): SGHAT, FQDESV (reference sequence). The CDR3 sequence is CASSLAGGPTDTQYF. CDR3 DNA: TGTGCCAGCAGCTTAGCGGGAGGACCCACAGATACGCAGTATTTT.

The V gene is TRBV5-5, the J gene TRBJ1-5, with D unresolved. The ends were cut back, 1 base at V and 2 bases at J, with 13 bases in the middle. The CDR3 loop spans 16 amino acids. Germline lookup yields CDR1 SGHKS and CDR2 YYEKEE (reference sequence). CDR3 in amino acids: CASSLRGPGGNQPQHF. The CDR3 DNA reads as TGTGCCAGCAGCTTGAGAGGGCCTGGCGGCAATCAGCCCCAGCATTTT.

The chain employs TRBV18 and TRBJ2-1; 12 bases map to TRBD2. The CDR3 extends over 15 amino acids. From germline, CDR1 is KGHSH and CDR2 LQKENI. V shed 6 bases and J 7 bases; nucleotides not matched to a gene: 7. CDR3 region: CASSPGLAGLNEQFF. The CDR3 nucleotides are TGTGCCAGCTCCCCAGGACTAGCGGGATTAAATGAGCAGTTCTTC.

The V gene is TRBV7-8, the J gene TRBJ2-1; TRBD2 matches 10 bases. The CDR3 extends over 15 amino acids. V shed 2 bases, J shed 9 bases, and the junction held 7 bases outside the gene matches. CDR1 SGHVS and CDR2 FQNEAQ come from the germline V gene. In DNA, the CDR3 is TGTGCCAGCAGCTTAAAAGCGGGAGGGCAAGGTGAGCAGTTCTTC. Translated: CASSLKAGGQGEQFF.

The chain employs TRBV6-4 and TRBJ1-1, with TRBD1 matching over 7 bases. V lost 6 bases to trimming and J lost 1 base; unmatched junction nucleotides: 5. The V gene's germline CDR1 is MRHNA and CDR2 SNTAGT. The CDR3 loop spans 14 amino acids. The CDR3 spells CASRAGTANTEAFF. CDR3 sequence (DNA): TGTGCCAGCAGGGCCGGGACAGCGAACACTGAAGCTTTCTTT.

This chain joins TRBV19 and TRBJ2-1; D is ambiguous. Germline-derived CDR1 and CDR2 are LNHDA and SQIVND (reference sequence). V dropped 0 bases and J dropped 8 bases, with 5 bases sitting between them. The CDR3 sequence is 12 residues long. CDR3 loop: CASSIDLDEQFF. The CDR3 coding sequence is TGTGCCAGTAGTATAGATCTAGATGAGCAGTTCTTC.

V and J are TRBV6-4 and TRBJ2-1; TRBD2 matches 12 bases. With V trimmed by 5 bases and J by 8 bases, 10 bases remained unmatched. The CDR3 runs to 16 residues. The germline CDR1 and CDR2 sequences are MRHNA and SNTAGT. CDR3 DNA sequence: TGTGCCAGCAGTCCGACTAGCGGGAGAGGTCAGGATGAGCAGTTCTTC. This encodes CASSPTSGRGQDEQFF.

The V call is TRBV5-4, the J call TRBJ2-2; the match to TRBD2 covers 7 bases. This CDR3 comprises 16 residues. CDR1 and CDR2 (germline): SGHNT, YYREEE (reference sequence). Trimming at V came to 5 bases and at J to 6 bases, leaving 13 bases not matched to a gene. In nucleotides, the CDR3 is TGTGCCAGCAGTAAGGACCGGCGGGGGTATGCCGGGGAGCTGTTTTTT. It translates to CASSKDRRGYAGELFF. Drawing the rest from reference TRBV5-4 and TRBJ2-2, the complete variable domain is ETGVTQSPTHLIKTRGQQVTLRCSSQSGHNTVSWYQQALGQGPQFIFQYYREEENGRGNFPPRFSGLQFPNYSSELNVNALELDDSALYLCASSKDRRGYAGELFFGEGSRLTVL.

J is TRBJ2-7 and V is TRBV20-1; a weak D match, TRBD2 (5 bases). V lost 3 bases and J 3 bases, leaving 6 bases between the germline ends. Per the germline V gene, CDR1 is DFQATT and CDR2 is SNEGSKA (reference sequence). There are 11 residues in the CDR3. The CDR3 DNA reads TGCAGTGCTAGGCGGGTCTACGAGCAGTACTTC. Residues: CSARRVYEQYF.

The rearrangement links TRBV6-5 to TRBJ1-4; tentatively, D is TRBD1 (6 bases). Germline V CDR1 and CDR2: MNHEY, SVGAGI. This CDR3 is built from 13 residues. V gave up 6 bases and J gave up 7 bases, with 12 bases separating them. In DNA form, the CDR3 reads TGTGCCAGCAGATCCGACAGGTTTGAAAAACTGTTTTTT. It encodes CASRSDRFEKLFF.

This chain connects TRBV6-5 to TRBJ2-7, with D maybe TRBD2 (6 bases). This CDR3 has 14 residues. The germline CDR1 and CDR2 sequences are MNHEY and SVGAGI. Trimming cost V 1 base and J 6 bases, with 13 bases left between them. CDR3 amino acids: CASSYFPQGGEQYF. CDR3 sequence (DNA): TGTGCCAGCAGTTACTTCCCGCAGGGAGGCGAGCAGTACTTC.

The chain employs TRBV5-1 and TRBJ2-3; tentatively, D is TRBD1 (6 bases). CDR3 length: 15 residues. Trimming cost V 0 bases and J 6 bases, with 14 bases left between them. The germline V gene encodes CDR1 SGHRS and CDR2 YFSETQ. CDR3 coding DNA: TGCGCCAGCAGCTTGGGCAACAGGGATTCGGATACGCAGTATTTT. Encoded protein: CASSLGNRDSDTQYF.

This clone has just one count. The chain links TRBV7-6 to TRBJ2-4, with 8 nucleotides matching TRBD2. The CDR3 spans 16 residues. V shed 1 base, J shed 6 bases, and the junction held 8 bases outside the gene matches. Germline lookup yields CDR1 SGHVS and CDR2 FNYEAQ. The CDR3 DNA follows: TGTGCCAGCAGCTTAGGTACTGGACTAGCTGGAAACATTCAGTACTTC. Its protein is CASSLGTGLAGNIQYF. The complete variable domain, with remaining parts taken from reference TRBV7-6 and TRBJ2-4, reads GAGVSQSPRYKVTKRGQDVALRCDPISGHVSLYWYRQALGQGPEFLTYFNYEAQQDKSGLPNDRFSAERPEGSISTLTIQRTEQRDSAMYRCASSLGTGLAGNIQYFGAGTRLSVL.

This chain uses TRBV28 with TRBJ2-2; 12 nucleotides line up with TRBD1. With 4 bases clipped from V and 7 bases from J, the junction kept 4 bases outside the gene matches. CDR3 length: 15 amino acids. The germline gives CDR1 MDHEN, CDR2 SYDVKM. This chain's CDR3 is CASSSGQGAIGELFF. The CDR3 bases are TGTGCCAGCAGTTCGGGACAGGGGGCGATCGGGGAGCTGTTTTTT. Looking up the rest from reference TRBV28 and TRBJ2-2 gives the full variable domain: DVKVTQSSRYLVKRTGEKVFLECVQDMDHENMFWYRQDPGLGLRLIYFSYDVKMKEKGDIPEGYSVSREKKERFSLILESASTNQTSMYLCASSSGQGAIGELFFGEGSRLTVL.

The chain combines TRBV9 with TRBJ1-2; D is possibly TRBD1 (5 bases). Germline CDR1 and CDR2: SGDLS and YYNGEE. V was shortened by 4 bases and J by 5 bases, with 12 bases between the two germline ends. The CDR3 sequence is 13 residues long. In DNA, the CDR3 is TGTGCCAGCAGCCCTCGACAGAGTTATGGCTACACCTTC. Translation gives CASSPRQSYGYTF.

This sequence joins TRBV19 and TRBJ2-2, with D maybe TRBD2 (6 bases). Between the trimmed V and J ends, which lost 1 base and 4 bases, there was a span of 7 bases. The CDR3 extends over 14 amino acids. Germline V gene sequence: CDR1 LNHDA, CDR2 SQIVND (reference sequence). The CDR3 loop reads CASSIGGVTGELFF. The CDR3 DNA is TGTGCCAGTAGTATAGGGGGGGTCACCGGGGAGCTGTTTTTT.

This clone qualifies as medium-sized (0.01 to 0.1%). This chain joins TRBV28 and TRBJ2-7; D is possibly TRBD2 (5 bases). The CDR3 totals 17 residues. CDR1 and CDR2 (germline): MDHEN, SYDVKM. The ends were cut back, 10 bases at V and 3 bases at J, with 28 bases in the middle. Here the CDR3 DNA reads TGTGCCACCAGAGACGTAGAGGGTGTAGGGTTTTTCTACGAGCAGTACTTC. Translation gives CATRDVEGVGFFYEQYF.

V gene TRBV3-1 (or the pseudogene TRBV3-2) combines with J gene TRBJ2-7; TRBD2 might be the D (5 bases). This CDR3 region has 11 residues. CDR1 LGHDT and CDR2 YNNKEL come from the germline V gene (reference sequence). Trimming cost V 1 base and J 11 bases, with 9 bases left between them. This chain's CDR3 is CASSQGGSEYF. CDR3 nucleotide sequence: TGTGCCAGCAGCCAAGGCGGGTCGGAGTACTTC.

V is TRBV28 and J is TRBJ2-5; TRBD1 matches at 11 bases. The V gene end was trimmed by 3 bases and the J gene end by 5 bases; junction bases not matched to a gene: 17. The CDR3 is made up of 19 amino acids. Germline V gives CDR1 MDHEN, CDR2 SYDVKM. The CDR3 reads CASSLGLYDQGTGGETQYF. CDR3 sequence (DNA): TGTGCCAGCAGTTTGGGGTTGTATGACCAGGGGACAGGGGGTGAGACCCAGTACTTC.

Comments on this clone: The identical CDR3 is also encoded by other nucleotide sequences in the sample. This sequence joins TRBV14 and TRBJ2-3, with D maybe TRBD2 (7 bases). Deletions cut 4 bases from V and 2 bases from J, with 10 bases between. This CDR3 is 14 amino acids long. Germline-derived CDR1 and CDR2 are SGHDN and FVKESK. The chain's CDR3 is CASSPGGPTDTQYF. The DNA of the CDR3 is TGTGCCAGCAGCCCGGGGGGCCCCACAGATACGCAGTATTTT.

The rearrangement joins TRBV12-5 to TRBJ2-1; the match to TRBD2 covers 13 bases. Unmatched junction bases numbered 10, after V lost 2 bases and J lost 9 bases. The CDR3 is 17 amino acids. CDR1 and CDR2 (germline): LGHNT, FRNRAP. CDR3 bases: TGTGCTAGTGGTTTGTCGACTAGCGGGAGGACCTTTGGTGAGCAGTTCTTC. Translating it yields CASGLSTSGRTFGEQFF.

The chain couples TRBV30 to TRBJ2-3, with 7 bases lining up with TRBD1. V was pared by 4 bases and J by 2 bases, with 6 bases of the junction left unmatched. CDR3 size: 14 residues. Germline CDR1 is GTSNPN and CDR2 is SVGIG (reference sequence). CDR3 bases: TGTGCCTGGATTAGACAGGGCCTCACAGATACGCAGTATTTT. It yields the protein CAWIRQGLTDTQYF.

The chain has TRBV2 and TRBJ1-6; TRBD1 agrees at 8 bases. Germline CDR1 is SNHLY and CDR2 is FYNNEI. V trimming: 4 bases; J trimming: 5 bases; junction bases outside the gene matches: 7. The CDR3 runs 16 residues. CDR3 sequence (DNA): TGTGCCAGCAGTGTACGAGGGACAGGAGATAATTCACCCCTCCACTTT. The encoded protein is CASSVRGTGDNSPLHF.